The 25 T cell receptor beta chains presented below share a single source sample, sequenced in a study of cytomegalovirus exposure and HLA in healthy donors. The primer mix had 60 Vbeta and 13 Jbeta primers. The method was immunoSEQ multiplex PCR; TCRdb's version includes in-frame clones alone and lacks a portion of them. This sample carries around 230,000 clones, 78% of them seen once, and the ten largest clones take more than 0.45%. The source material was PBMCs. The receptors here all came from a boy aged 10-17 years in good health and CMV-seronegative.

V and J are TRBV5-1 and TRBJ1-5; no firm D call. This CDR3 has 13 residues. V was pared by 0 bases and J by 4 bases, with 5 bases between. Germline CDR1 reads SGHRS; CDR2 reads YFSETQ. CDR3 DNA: TGCGCCAGCAGCTTGGCGGGAAATCAGCCCCAGCATTTT. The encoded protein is CASSLAGNQPQHF.

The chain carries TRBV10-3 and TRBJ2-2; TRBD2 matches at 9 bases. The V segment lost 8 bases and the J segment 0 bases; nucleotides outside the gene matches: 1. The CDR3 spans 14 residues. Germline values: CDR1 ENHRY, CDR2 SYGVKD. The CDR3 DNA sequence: TGTGCCATCGGACTAGCGTCGAACACCGGGGAGCTGTTTTTT. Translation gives CAIGLASNTGELFF.

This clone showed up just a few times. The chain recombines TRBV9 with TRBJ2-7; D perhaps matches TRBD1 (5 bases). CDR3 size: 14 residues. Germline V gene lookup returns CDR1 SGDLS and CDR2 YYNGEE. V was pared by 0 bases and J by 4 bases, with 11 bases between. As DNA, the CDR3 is TGTGCCAGCAGCGTAGAGGGGAACTCGTACGAGCAGTACTTC. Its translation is CASSVEGNSYEQYF.

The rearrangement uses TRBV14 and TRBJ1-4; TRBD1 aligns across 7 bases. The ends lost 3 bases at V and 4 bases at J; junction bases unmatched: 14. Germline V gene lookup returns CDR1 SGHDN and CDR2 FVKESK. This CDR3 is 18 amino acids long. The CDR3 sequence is CASSQTISPGQHNEKLFF. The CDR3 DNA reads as TGTGCCAGCAGCCAGACTATCTCCCCGGGACAGCATAATGAAAAACTGTTTTTT.

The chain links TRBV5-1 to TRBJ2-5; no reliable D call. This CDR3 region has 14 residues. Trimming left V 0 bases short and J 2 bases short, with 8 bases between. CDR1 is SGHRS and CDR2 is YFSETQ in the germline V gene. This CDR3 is CASSLELVQETQYF. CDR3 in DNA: TGCGCCAGCAGCTTGGAGTTAGTTCAAGAGACCCAGTACTTC.

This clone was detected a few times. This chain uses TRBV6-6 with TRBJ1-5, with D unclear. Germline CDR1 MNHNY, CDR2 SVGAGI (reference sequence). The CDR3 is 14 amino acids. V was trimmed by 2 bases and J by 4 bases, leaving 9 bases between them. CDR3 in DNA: TGTGCCAGCAGTTACCGGGGATGGAATCAGCCCCAGCATTTT. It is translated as CASSYRGWNQPQHF.

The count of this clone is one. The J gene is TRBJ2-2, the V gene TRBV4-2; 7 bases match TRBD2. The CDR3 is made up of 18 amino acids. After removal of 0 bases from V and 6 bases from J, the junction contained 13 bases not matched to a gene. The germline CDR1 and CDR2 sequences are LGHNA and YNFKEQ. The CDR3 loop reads CASSQDRGGTIAAGELFF. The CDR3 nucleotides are TGTGCCAGCAGCCAAGATCGGGGAGGGACGATCGCGGCCGGGGAGCTGTTTTTT.

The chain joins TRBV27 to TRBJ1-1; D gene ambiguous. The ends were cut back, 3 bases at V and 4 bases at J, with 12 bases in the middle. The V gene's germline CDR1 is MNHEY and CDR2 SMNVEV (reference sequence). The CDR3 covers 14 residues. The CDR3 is CASSFSARGTEAFF. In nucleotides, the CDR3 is TGTGCCAGCAGTTTTAGTGCTCGGGGCACTGAAGCTTTCTTT.

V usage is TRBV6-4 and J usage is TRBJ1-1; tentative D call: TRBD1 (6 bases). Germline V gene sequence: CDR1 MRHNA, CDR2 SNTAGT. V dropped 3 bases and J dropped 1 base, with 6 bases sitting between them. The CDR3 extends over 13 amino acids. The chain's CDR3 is CASSEQGNTEAFF. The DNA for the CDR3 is TGTGCCAGCAGTGAACAGGGGAACACTGAAGCTTTCTTT.

The CDR3 DNA reads as TGTGCCAGCAGCTTAGGAAGGTGGGCCCCAGGATCCTACGAGCAGTACTTC. This translates into CASSLGRWAPGSYEQYF. V gene TRBV7-8 combines with J gene TRBJ2-7; no clear D gene. The CDR3 covers 17 residues. V lost 1 base to trimming and J lost 1 base, with 17 bases between them. Germline V lookup: CDR1 SGHVS, CDR2 FQNEAQ.

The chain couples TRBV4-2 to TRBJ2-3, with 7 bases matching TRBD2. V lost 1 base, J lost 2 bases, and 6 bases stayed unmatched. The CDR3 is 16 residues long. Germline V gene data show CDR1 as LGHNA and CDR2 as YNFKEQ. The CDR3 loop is CASSQAAGASTDTQYF. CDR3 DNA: TGTGCCAGCAGCCAAGCGGCGGGAGCCTCCACAGATACGCAGTATTTT.

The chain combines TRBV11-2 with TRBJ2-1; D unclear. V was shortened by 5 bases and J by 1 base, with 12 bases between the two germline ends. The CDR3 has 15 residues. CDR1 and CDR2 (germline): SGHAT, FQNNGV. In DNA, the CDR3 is TGTGCCAGCAGCCCCGACTGGAGATCCTACAATGAGCAGTTCTTC. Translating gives CASSPDWRSYNEQFF. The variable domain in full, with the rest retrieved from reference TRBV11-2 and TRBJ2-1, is EAGVAQSPRYKIIEKRQSVAFWCNPISGHATLYWYQQILGQGPKLLIQFQNNGVVDDSQLPKDRFSAERLKGVDSTLKIQPAKLEDSAVYLCASSPDWRSYNEQFFGPGTRLTVL.

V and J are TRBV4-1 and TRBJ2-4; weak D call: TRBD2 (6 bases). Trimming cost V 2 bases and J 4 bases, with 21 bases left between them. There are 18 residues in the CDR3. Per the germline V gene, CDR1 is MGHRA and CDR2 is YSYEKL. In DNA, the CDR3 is TGCGCCAGCAGCCAAAAAGCGGGTTCCACAGCGGTGAAAAACATTCAGTACTTC. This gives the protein CASSQKAGSTAVKNIQYF.

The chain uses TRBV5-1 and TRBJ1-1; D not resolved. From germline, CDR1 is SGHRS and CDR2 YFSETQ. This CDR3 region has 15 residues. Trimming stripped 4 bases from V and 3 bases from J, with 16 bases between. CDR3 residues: CASSDPTLGDTEAFF. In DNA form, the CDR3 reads TGCGCCAGCAGCGATCCCACCCTAGGCGACACTGAAGCTTTCTTT.

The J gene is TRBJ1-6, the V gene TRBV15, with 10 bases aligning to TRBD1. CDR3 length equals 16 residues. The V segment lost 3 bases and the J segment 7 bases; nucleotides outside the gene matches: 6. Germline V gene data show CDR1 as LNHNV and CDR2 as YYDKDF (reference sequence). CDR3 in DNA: TGTGCCACCAGCAGCAGGCCGGGACAGGGGAATTCACCCCTCCACTTT. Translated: CATSSRPGQGNSPLHF.

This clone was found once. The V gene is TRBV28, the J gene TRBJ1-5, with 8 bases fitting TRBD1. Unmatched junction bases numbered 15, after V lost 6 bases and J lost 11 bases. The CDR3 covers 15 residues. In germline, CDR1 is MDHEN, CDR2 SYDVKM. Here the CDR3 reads CASSSGQDRPRTQHF. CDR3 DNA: TGTGCCAGCAGCTCGGGACAGGACCGACCCAGGACCCAGCATTTT.

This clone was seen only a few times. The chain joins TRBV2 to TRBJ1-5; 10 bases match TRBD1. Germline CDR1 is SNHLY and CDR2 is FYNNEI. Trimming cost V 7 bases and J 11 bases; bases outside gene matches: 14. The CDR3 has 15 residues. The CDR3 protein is CASKETRQGAMAQHF. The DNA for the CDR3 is TGTGCCAGCAAAGAAACGAGACAGGGGGCCATGGCCCAGCATTTT.

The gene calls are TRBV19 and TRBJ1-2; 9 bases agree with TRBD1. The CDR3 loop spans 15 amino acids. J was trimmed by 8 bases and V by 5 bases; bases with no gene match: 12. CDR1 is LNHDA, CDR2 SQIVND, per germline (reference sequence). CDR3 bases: TGTGCCAGTAGTCTTACGGACAGGGGAGGTCGGGGCTACACCTTC. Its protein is CASSLTDRGGRGYTF.

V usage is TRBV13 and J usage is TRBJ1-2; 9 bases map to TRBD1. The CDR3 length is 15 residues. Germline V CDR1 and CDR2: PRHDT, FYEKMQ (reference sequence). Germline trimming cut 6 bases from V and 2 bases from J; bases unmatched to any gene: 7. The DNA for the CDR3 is TGTGCCAGCAGAAAGGCCGGGACAGGGAACTATGGCTACACCTTC. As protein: CASRKAGTGNYGYTF.

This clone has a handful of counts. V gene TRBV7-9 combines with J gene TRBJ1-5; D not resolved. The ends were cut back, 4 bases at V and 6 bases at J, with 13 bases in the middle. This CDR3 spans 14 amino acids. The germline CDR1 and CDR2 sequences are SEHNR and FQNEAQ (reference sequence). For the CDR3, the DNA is TGTGCCAGCAGCTCCACAGCCGCCGGTCAGCCCCAGCATTTT. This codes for CASSSTAAGQPQHF.

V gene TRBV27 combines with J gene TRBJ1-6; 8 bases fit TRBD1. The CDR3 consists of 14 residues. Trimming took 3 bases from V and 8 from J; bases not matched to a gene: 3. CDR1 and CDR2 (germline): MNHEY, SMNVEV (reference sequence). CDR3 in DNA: TGTGCCAGCAGTTTCGGGACAGGTTATTCACCCCTCCACTTT. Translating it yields CASSFGTGYSPLHF.

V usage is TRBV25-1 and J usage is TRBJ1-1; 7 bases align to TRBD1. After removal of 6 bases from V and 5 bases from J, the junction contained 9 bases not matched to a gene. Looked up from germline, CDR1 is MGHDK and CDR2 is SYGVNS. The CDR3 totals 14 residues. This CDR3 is CASSPGGVSTEAFF. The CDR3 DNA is TGTGCCAGCAGCCCAGGGGGAGTGAGTACTGAAGCTTTCTTT.

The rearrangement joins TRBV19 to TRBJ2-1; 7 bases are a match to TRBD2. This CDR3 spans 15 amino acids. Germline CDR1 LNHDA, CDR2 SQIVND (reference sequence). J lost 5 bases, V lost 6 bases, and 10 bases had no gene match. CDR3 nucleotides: TGTGCCAGTAGCACACTAAGACTAGCCCACAATGAGCAGTTCTTC. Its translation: CASSTLRLAHNEQFF.

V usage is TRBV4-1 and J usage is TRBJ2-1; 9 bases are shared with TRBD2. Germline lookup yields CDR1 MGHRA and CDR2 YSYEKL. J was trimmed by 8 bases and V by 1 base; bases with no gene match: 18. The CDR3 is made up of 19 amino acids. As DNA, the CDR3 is TGCGCCAGCAGCCAAGGAGCATTTCGTGCGGGAGGGAGGGGTTATGAGCAGTTCTTC. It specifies CASSQGAFRAGGRGYEQFF.

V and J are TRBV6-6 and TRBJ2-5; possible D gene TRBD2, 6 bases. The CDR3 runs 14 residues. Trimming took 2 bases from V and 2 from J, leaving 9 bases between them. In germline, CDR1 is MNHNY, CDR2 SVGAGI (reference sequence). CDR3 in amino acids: CASSYLRGQETQYF. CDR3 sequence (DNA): TGTGCCAGCAGTTACCTGCGGGGTCAAGAGACCCAGTACTTC.